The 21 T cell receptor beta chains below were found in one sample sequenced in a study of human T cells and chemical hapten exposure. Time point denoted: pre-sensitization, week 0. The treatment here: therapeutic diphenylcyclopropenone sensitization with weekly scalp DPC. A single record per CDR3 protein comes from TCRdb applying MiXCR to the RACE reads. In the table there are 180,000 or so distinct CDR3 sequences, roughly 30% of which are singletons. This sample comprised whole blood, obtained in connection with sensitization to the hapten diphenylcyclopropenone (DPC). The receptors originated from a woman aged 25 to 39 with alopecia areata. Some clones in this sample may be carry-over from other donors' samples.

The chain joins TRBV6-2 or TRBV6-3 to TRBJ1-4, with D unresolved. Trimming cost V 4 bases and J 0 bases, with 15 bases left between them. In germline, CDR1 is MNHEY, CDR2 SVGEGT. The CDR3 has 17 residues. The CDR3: CASSWNYPLATNEKLFF. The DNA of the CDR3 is TGTGCCAGCAGTTGGAATTATCCCCTCGCAACTAATGAAAAACTGTTTTTT.

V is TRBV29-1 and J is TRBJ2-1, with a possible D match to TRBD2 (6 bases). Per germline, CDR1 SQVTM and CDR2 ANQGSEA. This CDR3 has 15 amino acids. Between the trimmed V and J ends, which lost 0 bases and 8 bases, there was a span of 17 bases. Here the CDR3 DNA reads TGCAGCGTTGAAGAGGGAACCCCGCGGAGGGATGAGCAGTTCTTC. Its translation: CSVEEGTPRRDEQFF.

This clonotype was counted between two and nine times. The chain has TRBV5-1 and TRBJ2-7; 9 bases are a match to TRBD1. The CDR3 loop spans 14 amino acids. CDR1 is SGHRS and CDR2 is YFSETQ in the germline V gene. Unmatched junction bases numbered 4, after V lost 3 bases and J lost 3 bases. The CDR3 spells CASSSGQGDYEQYF. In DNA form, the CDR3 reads TGCGCCAGCAGCTCGGGACAGGGTGACTACGAGCAGTACTTC.

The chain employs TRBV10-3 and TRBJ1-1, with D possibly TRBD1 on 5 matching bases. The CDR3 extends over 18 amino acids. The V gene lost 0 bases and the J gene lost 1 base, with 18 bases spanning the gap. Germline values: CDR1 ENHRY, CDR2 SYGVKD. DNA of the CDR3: TGTGCCATCAGTGAGTCTCTGGGGGACGGAGCATCGAACACTGAAGCTTTCTTT. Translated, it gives CAISESLGDGASNTEAFF.

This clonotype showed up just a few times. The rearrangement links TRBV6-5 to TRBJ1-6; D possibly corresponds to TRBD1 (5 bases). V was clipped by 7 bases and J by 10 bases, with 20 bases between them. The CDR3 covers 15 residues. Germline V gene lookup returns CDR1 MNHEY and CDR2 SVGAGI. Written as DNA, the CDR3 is TGTGCCAGCACCAAGGGGCAGGGTGGCAAATCACCCCTCCACTTT. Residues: CASTKGQGGKSPLHF.

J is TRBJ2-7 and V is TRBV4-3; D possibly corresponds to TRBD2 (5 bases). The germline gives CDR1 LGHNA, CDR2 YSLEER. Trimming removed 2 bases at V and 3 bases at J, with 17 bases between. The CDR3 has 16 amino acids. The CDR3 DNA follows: TGCGCCAGCAGCCAACCCAGCGGCCTAAAATTCTACGAGCAGTACTTC. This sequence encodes CASSQPSGLKFYEQYF.

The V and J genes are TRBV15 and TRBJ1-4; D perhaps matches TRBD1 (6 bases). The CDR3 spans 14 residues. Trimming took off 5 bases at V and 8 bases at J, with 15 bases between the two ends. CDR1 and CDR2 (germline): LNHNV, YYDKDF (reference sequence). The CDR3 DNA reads TGTGCCACCAGCCTAGGGGGGGGGGGAGAAAAACTGTTTTTT. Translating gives CATSLGGGGEKLFF.

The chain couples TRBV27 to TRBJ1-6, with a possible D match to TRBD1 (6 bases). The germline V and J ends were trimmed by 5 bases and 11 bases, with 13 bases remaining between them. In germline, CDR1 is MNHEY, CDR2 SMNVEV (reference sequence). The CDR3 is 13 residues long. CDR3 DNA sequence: TGTGCCAGCAGTCGGGGCAGGGGTACACCCCTCCACTTT. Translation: CASSRGRGTPLHF.

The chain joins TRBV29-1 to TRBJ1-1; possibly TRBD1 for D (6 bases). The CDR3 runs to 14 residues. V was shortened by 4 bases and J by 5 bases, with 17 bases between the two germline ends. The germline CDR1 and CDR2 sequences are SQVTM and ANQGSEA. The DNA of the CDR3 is TGCAGCGTTGTAGCAAGCAGGGGACGGACTGAAGCTTTCTTT. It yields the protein CSVVASRGRTEAFF.

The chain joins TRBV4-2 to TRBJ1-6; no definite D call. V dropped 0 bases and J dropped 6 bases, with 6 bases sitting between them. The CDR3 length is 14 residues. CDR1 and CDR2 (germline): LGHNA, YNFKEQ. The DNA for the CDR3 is TGTGCCAGCAGCCAAGACCCCGTTAATTCACCCCTCCACTTT. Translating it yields CASSQDPVNSPLHF.

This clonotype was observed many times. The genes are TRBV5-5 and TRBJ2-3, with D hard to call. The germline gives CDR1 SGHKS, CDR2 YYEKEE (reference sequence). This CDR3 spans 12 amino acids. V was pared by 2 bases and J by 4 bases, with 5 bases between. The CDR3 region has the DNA TGTGCCAGCAGCTTCCGGCCAGATACGCAGTATTTT. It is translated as CASSFRPDTQYF.

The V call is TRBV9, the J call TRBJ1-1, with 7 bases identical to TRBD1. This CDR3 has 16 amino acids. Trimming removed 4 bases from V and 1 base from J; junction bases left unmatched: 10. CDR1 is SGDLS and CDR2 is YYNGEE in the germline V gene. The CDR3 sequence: CASSPRQGVGNTEAFF. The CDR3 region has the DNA TGTGCCAGCAGCCCACGACAGGGAGTAGGGAACACTGAAGCTTTCTTT.

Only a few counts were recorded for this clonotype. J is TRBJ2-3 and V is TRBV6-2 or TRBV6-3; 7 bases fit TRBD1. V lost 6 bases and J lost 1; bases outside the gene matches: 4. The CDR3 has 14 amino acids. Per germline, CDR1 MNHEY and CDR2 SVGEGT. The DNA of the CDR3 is TGTGCCAGCAGATCCGGGACAGGCACAGATACGCAGTATTTT. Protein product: CASRSGTGTDTQYF.

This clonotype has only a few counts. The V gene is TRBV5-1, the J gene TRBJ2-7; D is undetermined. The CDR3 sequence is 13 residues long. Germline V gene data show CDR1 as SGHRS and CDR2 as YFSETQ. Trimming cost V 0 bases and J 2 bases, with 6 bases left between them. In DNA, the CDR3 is TGCGCCAGCAGCTTGGGGAAGACCTACGAGCAGTACTTC. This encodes CASSLGKTYEQYF.

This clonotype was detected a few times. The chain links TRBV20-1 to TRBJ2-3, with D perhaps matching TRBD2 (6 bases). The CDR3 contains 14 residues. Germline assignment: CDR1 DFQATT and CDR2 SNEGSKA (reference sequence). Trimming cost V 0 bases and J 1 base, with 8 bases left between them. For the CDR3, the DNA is TGCAGTGCTAGAGATTGGGGGGGCACAGATACGCAGTATTTT. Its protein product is CSARDWGGTDTQYF.

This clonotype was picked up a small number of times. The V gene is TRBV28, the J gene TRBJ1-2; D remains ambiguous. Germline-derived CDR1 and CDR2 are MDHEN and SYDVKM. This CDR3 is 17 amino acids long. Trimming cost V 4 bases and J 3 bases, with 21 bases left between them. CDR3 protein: CASSSSTWESRDYGYTF. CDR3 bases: TGTGCCAGCAGTTCCTCCACGTGGGAGTCGAGGGACTATGGCTACACCTTC.

CDR3 region: CASSYSLTGTYEQYF. The CDR3 DNA follows: TGTGCCAGCAGTTACTCGCTTACAGGGACCTACGAGCAGTACTTC. The J gene is TRBJ2-7, the V gene TRBV6-5; the D gene is possibly TRBD1 (6 bases). The germline V and J ends were trimmed by 0 bases and 2 bases, with 11 bases remaining between them. The CDR3 length is 15 residues. CDR1 is MNHEY, CDR2 SVGAGI, per germline.

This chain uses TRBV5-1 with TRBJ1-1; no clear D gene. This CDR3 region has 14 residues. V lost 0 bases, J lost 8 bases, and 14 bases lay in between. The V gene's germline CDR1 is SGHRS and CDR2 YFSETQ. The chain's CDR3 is CASSLGSAGNEAFF. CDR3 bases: TGCGCCAGCAGCTTGGGATCAGCCGGCAACGAAGCTTTCTTT.

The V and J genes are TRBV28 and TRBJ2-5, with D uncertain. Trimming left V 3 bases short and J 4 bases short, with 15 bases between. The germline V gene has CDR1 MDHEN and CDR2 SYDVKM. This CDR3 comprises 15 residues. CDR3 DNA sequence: TGTGCCAGCAGTTTTGGAGACGTAGGGCGAGAGACCCAGTACTTC. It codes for CASSFGDVGRETQYF.

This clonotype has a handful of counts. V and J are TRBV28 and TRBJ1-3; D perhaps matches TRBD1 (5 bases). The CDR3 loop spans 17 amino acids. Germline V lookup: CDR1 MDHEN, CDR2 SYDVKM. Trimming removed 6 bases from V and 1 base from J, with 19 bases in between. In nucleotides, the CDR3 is TGTGCCAGCAGCTTCTCCTCCTCGGCAGGGTCTGGAAACACCATATATTTT. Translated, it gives CASSFSSSAGSGNTIYF.

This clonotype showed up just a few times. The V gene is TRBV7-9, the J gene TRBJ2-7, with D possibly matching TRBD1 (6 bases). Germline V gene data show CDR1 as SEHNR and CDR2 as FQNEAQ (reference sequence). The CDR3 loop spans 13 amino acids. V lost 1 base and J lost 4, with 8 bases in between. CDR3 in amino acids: CASSLEGQYEQYF. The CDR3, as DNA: TGTGCCAGCAGCTTAGAAGGACAGTACGAGCAGTACTTC.